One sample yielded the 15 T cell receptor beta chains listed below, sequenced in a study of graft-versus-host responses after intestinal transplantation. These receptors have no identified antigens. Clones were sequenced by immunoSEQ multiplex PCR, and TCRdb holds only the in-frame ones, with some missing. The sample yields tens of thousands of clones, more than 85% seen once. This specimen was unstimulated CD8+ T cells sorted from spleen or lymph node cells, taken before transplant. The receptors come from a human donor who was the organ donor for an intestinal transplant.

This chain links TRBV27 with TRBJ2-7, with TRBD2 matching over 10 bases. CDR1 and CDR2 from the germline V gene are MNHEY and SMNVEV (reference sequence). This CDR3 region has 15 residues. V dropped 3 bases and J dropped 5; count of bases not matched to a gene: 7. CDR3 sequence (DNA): TGTGCCAGCAGTTTGGACCTAGCGGGAGATAACGAGCAGTACTTC. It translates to CASSLDLAGDNEQYF.

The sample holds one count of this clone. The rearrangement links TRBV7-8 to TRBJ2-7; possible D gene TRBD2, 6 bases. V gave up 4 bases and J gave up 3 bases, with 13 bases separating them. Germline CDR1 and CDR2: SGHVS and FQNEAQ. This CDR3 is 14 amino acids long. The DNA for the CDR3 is TGTGCCAGCAGCTCAGGGTGGGGGGTCTACGAGCAGTACTTC. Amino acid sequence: CASSSGWGVYEQYF.

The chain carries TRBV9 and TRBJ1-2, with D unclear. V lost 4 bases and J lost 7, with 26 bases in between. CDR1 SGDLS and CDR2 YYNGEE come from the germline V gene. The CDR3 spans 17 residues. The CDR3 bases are TGTGCCAGCAGCTCCCGCTGGCCGTCTGGGCTGGGAGGTGGCTACACCTTC. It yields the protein CASSSRWPSGLGGGYTF.

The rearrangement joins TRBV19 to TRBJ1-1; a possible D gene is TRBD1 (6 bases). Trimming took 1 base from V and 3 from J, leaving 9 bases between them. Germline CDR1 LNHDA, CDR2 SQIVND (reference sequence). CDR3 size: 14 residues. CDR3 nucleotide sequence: TGTGCCAGTAGTATAGCGGGGGGCGACACTGAAGCTTTCTTT. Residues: CASSIAGGDTEAFF.

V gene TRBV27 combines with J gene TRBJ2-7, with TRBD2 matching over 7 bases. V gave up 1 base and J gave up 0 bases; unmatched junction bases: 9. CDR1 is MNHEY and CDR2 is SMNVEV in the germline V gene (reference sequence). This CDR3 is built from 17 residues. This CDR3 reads CASSLLGRDYSSYEQYF. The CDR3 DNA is TGTGCCAGCAGTTTATTGGGTAGGGACTATAGCTCCTACGAGCAGTACTTC.

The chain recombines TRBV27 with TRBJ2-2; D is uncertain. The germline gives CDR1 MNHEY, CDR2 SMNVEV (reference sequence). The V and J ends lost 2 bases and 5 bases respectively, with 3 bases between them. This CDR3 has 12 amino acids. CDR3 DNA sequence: TGTGCCAGCAGTTTAGGGACCGGGGAGCTGTTTTTT. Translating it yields CASSLGTGELFF.

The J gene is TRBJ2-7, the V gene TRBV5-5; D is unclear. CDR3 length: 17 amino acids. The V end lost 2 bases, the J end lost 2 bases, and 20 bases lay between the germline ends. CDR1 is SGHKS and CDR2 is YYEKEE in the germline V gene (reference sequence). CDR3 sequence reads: CASSFFSEAEYPYEQYF. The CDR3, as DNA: TGTGCCAGCAGCTTCTTCTCCGAGGCGGAATATCCCTACGAGCAGTACTTC.

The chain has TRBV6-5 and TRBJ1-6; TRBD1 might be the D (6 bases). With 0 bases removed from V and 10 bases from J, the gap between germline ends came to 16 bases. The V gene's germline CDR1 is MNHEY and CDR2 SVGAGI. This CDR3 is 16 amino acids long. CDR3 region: CASSYSWAGAGSPLHF. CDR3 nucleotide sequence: TGTGCCAGCAGTTACTCTTGGGCAGGGGCAGGATCACCCCTCCACTTT.

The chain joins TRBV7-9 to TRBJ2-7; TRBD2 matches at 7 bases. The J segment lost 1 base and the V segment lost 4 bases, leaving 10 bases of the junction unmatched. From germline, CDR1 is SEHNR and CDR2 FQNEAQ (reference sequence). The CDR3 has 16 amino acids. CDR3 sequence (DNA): TGTGCCAGCAGCTCCTACCCAATTAGCGGGTCCTACGAGCAGTACTTC. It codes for CASSSYPISGSYEQYF.

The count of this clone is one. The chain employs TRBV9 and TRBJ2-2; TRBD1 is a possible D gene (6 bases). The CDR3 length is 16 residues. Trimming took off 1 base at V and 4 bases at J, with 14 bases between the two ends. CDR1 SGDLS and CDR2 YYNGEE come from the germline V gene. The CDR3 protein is CASSVPLQGSTGELFF. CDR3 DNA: TGTGCCAGCAGCGTACCCCTACAGGGTTCCACCGGGGAGCTGTTTTTT. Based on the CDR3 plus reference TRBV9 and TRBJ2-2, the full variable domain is DSGVTQTPKHLITATGQRVTLRCSPRSGDLSVYWYQQSLDQGLQFLIQYYNGEERAKGNILERFSAQQFPDLHSELNLSSLELGDSALYFCASSVPLQGSTGELFFGEGSRLTVL.

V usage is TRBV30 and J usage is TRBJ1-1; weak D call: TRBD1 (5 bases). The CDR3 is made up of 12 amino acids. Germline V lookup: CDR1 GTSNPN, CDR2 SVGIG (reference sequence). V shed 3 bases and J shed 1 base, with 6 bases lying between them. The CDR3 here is CAWRTENTEAFF. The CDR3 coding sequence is TGTGCCTGGAGGACAGAGAACACTGAAGCTTTCTTT.

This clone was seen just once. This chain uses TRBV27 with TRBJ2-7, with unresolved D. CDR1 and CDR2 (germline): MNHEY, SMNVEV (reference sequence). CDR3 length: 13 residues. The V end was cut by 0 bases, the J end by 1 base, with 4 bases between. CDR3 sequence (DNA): TGTGCCAGCAGTTTATCGCCGTCCTACGAGCAGTACTTC. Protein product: CASSLSPSYEQYF.

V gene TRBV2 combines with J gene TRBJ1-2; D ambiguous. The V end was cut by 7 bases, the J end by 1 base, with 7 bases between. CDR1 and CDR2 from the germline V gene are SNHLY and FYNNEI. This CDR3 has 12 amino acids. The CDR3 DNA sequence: TGTGCCAGCATAACCGATAACTATGGCTACACCTTC. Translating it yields CASITDNYGYTF.

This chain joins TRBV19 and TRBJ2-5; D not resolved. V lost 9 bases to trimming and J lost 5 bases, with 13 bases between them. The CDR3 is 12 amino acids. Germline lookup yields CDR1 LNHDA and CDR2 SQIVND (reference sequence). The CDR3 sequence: CASGPDGETQYF. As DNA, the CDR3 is TGTGCCAGCGGCCCCGACGGGGAGACCCAGTACTTC.

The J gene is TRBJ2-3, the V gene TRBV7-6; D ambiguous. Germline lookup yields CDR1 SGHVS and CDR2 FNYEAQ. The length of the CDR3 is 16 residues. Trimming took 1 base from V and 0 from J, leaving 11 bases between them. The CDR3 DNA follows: TGTGCCAGCAGCTTAGAGGCACTTCAGAGCACAGATACGCAGTATTTT. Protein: CASSLEALQSTDTQYF.